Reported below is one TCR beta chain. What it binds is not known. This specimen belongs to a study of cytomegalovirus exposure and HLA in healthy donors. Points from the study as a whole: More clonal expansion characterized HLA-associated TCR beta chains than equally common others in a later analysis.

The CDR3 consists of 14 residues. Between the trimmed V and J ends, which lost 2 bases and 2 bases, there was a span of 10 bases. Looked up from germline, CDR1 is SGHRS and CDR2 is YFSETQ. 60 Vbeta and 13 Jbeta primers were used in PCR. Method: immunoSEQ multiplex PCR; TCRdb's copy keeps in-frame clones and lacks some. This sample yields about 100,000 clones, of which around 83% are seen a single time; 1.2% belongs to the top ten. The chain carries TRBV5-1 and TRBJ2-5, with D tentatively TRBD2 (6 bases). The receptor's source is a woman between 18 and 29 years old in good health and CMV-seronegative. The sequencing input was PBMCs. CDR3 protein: CASSFSGIQETQYF. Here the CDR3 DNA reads TGCGCCAGCAGCTTTAGCGGTATTCAAGAGACCCAGTACTTC.